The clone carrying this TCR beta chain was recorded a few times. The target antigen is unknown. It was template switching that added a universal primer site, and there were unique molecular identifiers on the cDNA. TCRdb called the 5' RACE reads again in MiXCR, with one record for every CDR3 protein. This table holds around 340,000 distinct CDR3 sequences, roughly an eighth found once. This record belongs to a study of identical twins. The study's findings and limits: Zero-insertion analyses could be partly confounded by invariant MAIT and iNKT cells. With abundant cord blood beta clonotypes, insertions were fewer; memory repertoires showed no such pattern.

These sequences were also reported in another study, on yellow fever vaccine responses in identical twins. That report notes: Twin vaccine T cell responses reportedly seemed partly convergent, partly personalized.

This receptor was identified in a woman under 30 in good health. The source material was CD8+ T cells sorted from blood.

CDR3 region: CASSSTQSSGNTIYF. In DNA, the CDR3 is TGTGCCAGCAGCTCGACTCAGAGCTCTGGAAACACCATATATTTT. The chain is built from TRBV7-9 and TRBJ1-3, with D uncertain. Germline assignment: CDR1 SEHNR and CDR2 FQNEAQ (reference sequence). Deletions cut 4 bases from V and 0 bases from J, with 10 bases between. This CDR3 region has 15 residues.